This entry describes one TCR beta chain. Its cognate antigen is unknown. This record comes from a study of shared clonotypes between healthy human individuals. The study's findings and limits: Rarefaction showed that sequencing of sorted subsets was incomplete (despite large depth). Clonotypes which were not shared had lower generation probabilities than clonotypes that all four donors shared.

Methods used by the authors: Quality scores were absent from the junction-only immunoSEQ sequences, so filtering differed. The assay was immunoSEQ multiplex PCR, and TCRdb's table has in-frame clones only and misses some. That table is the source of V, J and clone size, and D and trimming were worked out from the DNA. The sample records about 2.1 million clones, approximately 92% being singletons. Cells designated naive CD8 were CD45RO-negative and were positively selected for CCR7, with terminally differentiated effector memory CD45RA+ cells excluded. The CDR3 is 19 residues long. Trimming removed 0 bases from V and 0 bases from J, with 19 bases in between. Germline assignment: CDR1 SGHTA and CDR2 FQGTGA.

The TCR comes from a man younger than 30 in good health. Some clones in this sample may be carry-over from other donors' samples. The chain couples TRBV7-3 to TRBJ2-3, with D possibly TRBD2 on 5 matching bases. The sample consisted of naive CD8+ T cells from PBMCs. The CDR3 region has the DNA TGTGCCAGCAGCTTAACCCCCCGCATGAGCGGATTTAGCACAGATACGCAGTATTTT. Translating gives CASSLTPRMSGFSTDTQYF.